This T cell receptor beta chain originates from a study of blood T cell repertoires in COVID-19. Repertoires were generated with immunoSEQ multiplex PCR, while TCRdb's copy carries only in-frame clones and drops some. The sample lists hundreds of thousands of clones, about 87% occurring once. Deletions cut 3 bases from V and 5 bases from J, with 11 bases between. The CDR3 is 13 residues long. Germline CDR1 is SGHNT and CDR2 is YYREEE (reference sequence). Material: peripheral blood. The receptor was derived from a young woman with acute or convalescent COVID-19. The J gene is TRBJ1-2, the V gene TRBV5-4; D might be TRBD1 (5 bases). The CDR3 region has the DNA TGTGCCAGCAGCTCCCTGGGGGGGTATGGCTACACCTTC. Its translation: CASSSLGGYGYTF.